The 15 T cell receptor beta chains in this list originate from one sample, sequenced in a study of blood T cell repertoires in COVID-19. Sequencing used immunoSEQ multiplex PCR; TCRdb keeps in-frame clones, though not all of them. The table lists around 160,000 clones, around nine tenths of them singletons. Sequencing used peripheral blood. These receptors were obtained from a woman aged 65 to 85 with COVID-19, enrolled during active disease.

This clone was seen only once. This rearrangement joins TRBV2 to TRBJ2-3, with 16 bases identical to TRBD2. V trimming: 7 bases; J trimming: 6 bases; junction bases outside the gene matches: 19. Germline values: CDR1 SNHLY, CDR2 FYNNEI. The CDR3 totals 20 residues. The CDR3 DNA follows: TGTGCCAGCACCCGACCCGGGACTAGCGGGGGGGCCTGGGCTTTGGATACGCAGTATTTT. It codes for CASTRPGTSGGAWALDTQYF.

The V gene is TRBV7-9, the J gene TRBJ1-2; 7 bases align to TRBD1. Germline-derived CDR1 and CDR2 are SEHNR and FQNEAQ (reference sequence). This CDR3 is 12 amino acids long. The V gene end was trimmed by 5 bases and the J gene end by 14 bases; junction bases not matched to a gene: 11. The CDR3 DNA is TGTGCCAGCAGCGGCGGGACAGTTGGTTTAACCTTC. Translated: CASSGGTVGLTF.

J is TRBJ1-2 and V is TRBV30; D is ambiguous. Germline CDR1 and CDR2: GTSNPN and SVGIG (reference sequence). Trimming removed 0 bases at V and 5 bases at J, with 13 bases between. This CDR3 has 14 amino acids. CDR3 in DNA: TGTGCCTGGAGTGTGGGCCAGAGTGGGTATGGCTACACCTTC. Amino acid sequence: CAWSVGQSGYGYTF.

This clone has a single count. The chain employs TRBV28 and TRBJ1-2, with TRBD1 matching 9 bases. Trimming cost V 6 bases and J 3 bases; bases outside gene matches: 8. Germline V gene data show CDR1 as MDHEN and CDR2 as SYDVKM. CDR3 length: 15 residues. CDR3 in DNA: TGTGCCAGCAGCCCCACAGGGGGCGCGGACTATGGCTACACCTTC. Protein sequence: CASSPTGGADYGYTF.

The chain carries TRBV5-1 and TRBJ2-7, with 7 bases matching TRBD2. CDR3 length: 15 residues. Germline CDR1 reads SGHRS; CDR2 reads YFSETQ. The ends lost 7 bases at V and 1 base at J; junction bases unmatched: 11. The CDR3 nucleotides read TGCGCCAGCGGGAGGGGTGGTACAGGATCCTACGAGCAGTACTTC. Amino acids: CASGRGGTGSYEQYF.

CDR3 sequence (DNA): TGTGCCAGCAGCCTTCGACCTACAGTTAACACTGAAGCTTTCTTT. Protein: CASSLRPTVNTEAFF. The genes are TRBV9 and TRBJ1-1; D remains unclear. V shed 4 bases and J shed 2 bases, with 15 bases lying between them. CDR1 is SGDLS, CDR2 YYNGEE, per germline. CDR3 length: 15 amino acids.

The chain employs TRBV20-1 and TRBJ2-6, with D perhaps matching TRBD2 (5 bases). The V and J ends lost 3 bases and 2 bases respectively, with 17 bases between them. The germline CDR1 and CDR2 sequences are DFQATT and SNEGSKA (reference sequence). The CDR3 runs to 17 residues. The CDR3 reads CSASSRSEGAGANVLTF. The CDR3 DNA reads TGCAGTGCTAGTAGTCGATCCGAGGGAGCTGGGGCCAACGTCCTGACTTTC.

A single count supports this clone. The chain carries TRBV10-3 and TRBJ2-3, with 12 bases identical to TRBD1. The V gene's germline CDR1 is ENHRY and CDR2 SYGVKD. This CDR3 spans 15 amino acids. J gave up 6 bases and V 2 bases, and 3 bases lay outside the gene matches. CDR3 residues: CAISERDRGPDTQYF. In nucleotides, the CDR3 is TGTGCCATCAGTGAGAGGGACAGGGGGCCGGATACGCAGTATTTT.

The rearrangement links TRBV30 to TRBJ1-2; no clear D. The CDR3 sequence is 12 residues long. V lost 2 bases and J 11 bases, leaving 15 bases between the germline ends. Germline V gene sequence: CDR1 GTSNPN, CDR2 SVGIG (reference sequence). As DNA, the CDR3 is TGTGCCTGGAGTCCCGGCCTAGAGGTTTACACCTTC. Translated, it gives CAWSPGLEVYTF.

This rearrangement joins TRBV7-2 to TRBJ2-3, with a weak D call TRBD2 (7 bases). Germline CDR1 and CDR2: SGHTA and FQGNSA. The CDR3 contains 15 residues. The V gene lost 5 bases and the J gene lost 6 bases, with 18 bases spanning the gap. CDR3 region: CASSLQRGGHDTQYF. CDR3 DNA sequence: TGTGCCAGCAGCCTCCAAAGGGGGGGGCATGATACGCAGTATTTT.

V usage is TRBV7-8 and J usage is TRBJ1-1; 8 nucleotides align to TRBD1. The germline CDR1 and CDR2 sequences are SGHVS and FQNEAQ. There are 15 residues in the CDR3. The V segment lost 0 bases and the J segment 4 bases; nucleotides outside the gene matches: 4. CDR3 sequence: CASSLAHDRGTEAFF. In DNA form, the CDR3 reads TGTGCCAGCAGCTTAGCGCACGACAGGGGCACTGAAGCTTTCTTT.

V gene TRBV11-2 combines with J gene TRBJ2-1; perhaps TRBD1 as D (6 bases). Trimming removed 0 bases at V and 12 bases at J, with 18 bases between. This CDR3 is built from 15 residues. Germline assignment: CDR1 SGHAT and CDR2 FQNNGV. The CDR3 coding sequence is TGTGCCAGCAGCTTAGACCGGGGCAGGGGTCTTCTGCAGTTCTTC. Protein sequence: CASSLDRGRGLLQFF. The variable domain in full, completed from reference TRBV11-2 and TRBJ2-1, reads EAGVAQSPRYKIIEKRQSVAFWCNPISGHATLYWYQQILGQGPKLLIQFQNNGVVDDSQLPKDRFSAERLKGVDSTLKIQPAKLEDSAVYLCASSLDRGRGLLQFFGPGTRLTVL.

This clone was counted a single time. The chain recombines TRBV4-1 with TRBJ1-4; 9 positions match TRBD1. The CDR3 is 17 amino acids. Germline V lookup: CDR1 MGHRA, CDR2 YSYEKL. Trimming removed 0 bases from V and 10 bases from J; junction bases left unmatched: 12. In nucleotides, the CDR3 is TGCGCCAGCAGCCAAGATGGACAGGGGTTTCGCCCGGGAAAACTGTTTTTT. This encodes CASSQDGQGFRPGKLFF.

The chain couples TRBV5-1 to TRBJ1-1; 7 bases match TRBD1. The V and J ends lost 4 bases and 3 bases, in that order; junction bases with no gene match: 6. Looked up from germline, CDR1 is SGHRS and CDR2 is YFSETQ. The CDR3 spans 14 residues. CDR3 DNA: TGCGCCAGCAGCCGAGGGGACAGCTACACTGAAGCTTTCTTT. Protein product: CASSRGDSYTEAFF.

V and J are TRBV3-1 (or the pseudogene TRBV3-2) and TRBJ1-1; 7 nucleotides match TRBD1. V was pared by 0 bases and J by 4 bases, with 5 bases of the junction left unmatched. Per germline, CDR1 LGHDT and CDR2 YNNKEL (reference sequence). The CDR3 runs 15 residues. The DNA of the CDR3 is TGTGCCAGCAGCCAAGAGGAGGGGGCTCGCACTGAAGCTTTCTTT. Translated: CASSQEEGARTEAFF.